Listed here is a single T cell receptor (beta chain). The identical CDR3 is also encoded by other nucleotide sequences in the sample. Some clones are missing from TCRdb's copy, which holds only in-frame ones; the method was immunoSEQ multiplex PCR. The sample shows around 560,000 clones, approximately 96% of them seen only once. This entry comes from a study of shared clonotypes between healthy human individuals. V lost 3 bases to trimming and J lost 3 bases, with 9 bases between them. The CDR3 runs 13 residues. The germline gives CDR1 KGHSH, CDR2 LQKENI. The naive CD8 fraction comprised CD45RO-negative cells positively selected for CCR7 and excluded terminally differentiated effector memory CD45RA+ cells.

This TCR was recovered from a woman aged 25 to 39 in good health. This sequence joins TRBV18 and TRBJ2-7; possibly TRBD2 for D (5 bases). Sequenced sample: naive CD8+ T cells sorted from blood. CDR3 in amino acids: CASSPEDRYEQYF. In DNA form, the CDR3 reads TGTGCCAGCTCACCGGAGGACCGCTACGAGCAGTACTTC.